Following are 16 T cell receptor beta chains from one sample sequenced in a study of blood T cell repertoires in COVID-19. TCRdb's copy holds only in-frame clones and misses some; the assay was immunoSEQ multiplex PCR. The data hold about 190,000 clones, with approximately 80% observed a single time. Specimen: peripheral blood. All receptors derive from a human donor in a cohort sampled during active COVID-19.

The chain joins TRBV2 to TRBJ1-6; D perhaps matches TRBD1 (5 bases). V was trimmed by 5 bases and J by 10 bases, leaving 18 bases between them. There are 15 residues in the CDR3. CDR1 SNHLY and CDR2 FYNNEI come from the germline V gene. CDR3 in amino acids: CASSSTRGGRSPLHF. CDR3 bases: TGTGCCAGCAGTTCAACAAGGGGAGGCAGGTCACCCCTCCACTTT.

The chain combines TRBV5-6 with TRBJ1-5; TRBD1 matches 7 bases. The germline V gene encodes CDR1 SGHDT and CDR2 YYEEEE. V lost 4 bases and J lost 5; bases outside the gene matches: 9. The CDR3 has 15 residues. This CDR3 reads CASSQHPGTDQPQHF. CDR3 nucleotides: TGTGCCAGCAGCCAGCACCCCGGGACAGATCAGCCCCAGCATTTT.

V usage is TRBV20-1 and J usage is TRBJ1-5; no definite D call. Trimming stripped 3 bases from V and 2 bases from J, with 11 bases between. Germline loops: CDR1 DFQATT, CDR2 SNEGSKA (reference sequence). The CDR3 covers 14 residues. The chain's CDR3 is CSASSRIGNQPQHF. The CDR3 DNA follows: TGCAGTGCTAGTAGTCGCATAGGCAATCAGCCCCAGCATTTT.

The chain employs TRBV7-3 and TRBJ1-2, with TRBD1 as a possible D gene (5 bases). CDR3 size: 14 residues. The V end was cut by 5 bases, the J end by 6 bases, with 16 bases between. Germline lookup yields CDR1 SGHTA and CDR2 FQGTGA. The CDR3 coding sequence is TGTGCCAGCAGCCAGCAGGGCCGGGGGGATGGCTACACCTTC. Translating it yields CASSQQGRGDGYTF. Supplemented by reference TRBV7-3 and TRBJ1-2, the full variable domain reads GAGVSQTPSNKVTEKGKYVELRCDPISGHTALYWYRQSLGQGPEFLIYFQGTGAADDSGLPNDRFFAVRPEGSVSTLKIQRTERGDSAVYLCASSQQGRGDGYTFGSGTRLTVV.

The gene calls are TRBV6-6 and TRBJ2-7; 12 bases map to TRBD1. Germline trimming cut 5 bases from V and 3 bases from J; bases unmatched to any gene: 5. Germline V gene data show CDR1 as MNHNY and CDR2 as SVGAGI (reference sequence). The length of the CDR3 is 15 residues. The CDR3 loop reads CASSRGQGALYEQYV. The DNA of the CDR3 is TGTGCCAGCAGTAGGGGACAGGGGGCTCTCTACGAGCAGTACGTC.

The chain is built from TRBV4-2 and TRBJ2-2; TRBD2 matches 10 bases. J lost 1 base, V lost 3 bases, and 5 bases had no gene match. Germline V gene sequence: CDR1 LGHNA, CDR2 YNFKEQ. CDR3 length equals 17 residues. The CDR3 nucleotides are TGTGCCAGCAGCCACAATGTAGCGGGGGGGAACACCGGGGAGCTGTTTTTT. This translates into CASSHNVAGGNTGELFF.

V gene TRBV7-9 combines with J gene TRBJ2-1, with TRBD2 identical over 9 bases. Germline-derived CDR1 and CDR2 are SEHNR and FQNEAQ (reference sequence). Trimming took 2 bases from V and 0 from J; bases not matched to a gene: 11. The CDR3 spans 19 residues. CDR3 amino acids: CASSLIRPSGALSYNEQFF. For the CDR3, the DNA is TGTGCCAGCAGCTTAATAAGACCTAGCGGGGCCCTCTCCTACAATGAGCAGTTCTTC.

The chain has TRBV27 and TRBJ2-7; TRBD2 might be the D (5 bases). The germline V gene has CDR1 MNHEY and CDR2 SMNVEV (reference sequence). This CDR3 spans 12 amino acids. V was cut by 8 bases and J by 6 bases, with 14 bases left in between. The CDR3 DNA reads as TGTGCCAGCGGAATTAGGAGGTTCGAGCAGTACTTC. This translates into CASGIRRFEQYF.

The chain uses TRBV7-6 and TRBJ2-3, with 7 positions matching TRBD1. Looked up from germline, CDR1 is SGHVS and CDR2 is FNYEAQ. With 5 bases clipped from V and 0 bases from J, the junction kept 11 bases outside the gene matches. The CDR3 runs 17 residues. CDR3 sequence: CASSRAWTGPSTDTQYF. CDR3 bases: TGTGCCAGCAGCCGAGCCTGGACAGGCCCAAGCACAGATACGCAGTATTTT.

This rearrangement joins TRBV7-3 to TRBJ1-1, with D uncertain. CDR1 SGHTA and CDR2 FQGTGA come from the germline V gene. Trimming removed 7 bases from V and 0 bases from J, with 9 bases in between. This CDR3 has 13 amino acids. CDR3 amino acids: CASTASVNTEAFF. The CDR3 DNA reads TGTGCCAGCACCGCGAGTGTGAACACTGAAGCTTTCTTT.

The J gene is TRBJ1-3, the V gene TRBV7-9; D may be TRBD1 (5 bases). Trimming took off 2 bases at V and 0 bases at J, with 11 bases between the two ends. The CDR3 is made up of 16 amino acids. CDR1 SEHNR and CDR2 FQNEAQ come from the germline V gene (reference sequence). The CDR3 DNA sequence: TGTGCCAGCAGCTTAAAGGTTGACAGCTCTGGAAACACCATATATTTT. This sequence encodes CASSLKVDSSGNTIYF.

The chain recombines TRBV13 with TRBJ2-1; D gene unclear. Germline CDR1 and CDR2: PRHDT and FYEKMQ (reference sequence). V shed 5 bases and J shed 5 bases, with 4 bases lying between them. This CDR3 contains 11 residues. The CDR3 loop reads CASSRNNEQFF. The CDR3 DNA follows: TGTGCCAGCAGCCGTAACAATGAGCAGTTCTTC. Using reference TRBV13 and TRBJ2-1 for the parts outside the CDR3, the full variable domain is AAGVIQSPRHLIKEKRETATLKCYPIPRHDTVYWYQQGPGQDPQFLISFYEKMQSDKGSIPDRFSAQQFSDYHSELNMSSLELGDSALYFCASSRNNEQFFGPGTRLTVL.

The genes are TRBV11-1 and TRBJ1-3; unclear D gene. Per the germline V gene, CDR1 is SGHAT and CDR2 is FQDESV (reference sequence). The CDR3 has 15 amino acids. V gave up 6 bases and J gave up 0 bases, with 12 bases separating them. The CDR3 protein is CASRVTDASGNTIYF. The DNA of the CDR3 is TGTGCCAGCAGAGTGACTGATGCCTCTGGAAACACCATATATTTT.

The chain couples TRBV12-3 or TRBV12-4 to TRBJ2-3; 7 positions agree with TRBD2. V lost 5 bases, J lost 4 bases, and 3 bases stayed unmatched. The CDR3 has 13 residues. The CDR3 DNA reads TGTGCCAGCAGTCAGACTAGCCCAGATACGCAGTATTTT. It translates to CASSQTSPDTQYF.

The chain employs TRBV21-1 and TRBJ1-5. TRBV21-1 is a listed pseudogene. The CDR3 contains 11 residues. This CDR3 is CASGRDQPQHF. The DNA of the CDR3 is TGTGCCAGCGGGCGGGATCAGCCCCAGCATTTT.

The V call is TRBV9, the J call TRBJ1-2, with D maybe TRBD1 (6 bases). Between the trimmed V and J ends, which lost 0 bases and 1 base, there was a span of 10 bases. Per the germline V gene, CDR1 is SGDLS and CDR2 is YYNGEE. This CDR3 contains 15 residues. Here the CDR3 reads CASSVATGHNYGYTF. The CDR3 DNA follows: TGTGCCAGCAGCGTAGCTACAGGGCATAACTATGGCTACACCTTC.